Following are 4 T cell receptor beta chains from one sample sequenced in a study of radiotherapy plus CTLA-4 blockade in lung cancer. Sequenced by immunoSEQ multiplex PCR; TCRdb stores in-frame clones only, minus some. The sample has about 19,000 clones, roughly 83% seen once. Here the sequenced sample was peripheral blood, taken from a patient treated with radiotherapy plus ipilimumab. The receptors shown here come from a human donor with non-small cell lung cancer whose response to radiotherapy plus ipilimumab could not be evaluated.

The V and J genes are TRBV28 and TRBJ1-1; D remains unclear. This CDR3 spans 13 amino acids. The ends were cut back, 7 bases at V and 4 bases at J, with 13 bases in the middle. The germline gives CDR1 MDHEN, CDR2 SYDVKM. CDR3 region: CASNRGMGTEAFF. The CDR3 DNA sequence: TGTGCCAGCAACCGAGGGATGGGCACTGAAGCTTTCTTT.

The chain recombines TRBV5-1 with TRBJ2-1; TRBD2 aligns across 8 bases. The V and J ends lost 2 bases and 1 base, in that order; junction bases with no gene match: 8. Germline loops: CDR1 SGHRS, CDR2 YFSETQ. This CDR3 spans 17 amino acids. The CDR3 region has the DNA TGCGCCAGCAGCTTTCGTGGTAGCGGGATATCCTACAATGAGCAGTTCTTC. This encodes CASSFRGSGISYNEQFF. The variable domain in full, completed from reference TRBV5-1 and TRBJ2-1, reads KAGVTQTPRYLIKTRGQQVTLSCSPISGHRSVSWYQQTPGQGLQFLFEYFSETQRNKGNFPGRFSGRQFSNSRSEMNVSTLELGDSALYLCASSFRGSGISYNEQFFGPGTRLTVL.

The chain carries TRBV6-5 and TRBJ1-2, with D maybe TRBD1 (6 bases). The ends were cut back, 6 bases at V and 4 bases at J, with 18 bases in the middle. This CDR3 spans 15 amino acids. CDR1 is MNHEY, CDR2 SVGAGI, per germline. In DNA, the CDR3 is TGTGCCAGCAGCCTCGCGGGGGGCCCTGGCTATGGCTACACCTTC. Translation gives CASSLAGGPGYGYTF.

This clone turned up a few times. The V and J genes are TRBV7-2 and TRBJ1-2; D is uncertain. This CDR3 has 14 residues. The V gene's germline CDR1 is SGHTA and CDR2 FQGNSA. Between the trimmed V and J ends, which lost 5 bases and 8 bases, there was a span of 18 bases. The CDR3 spells CASSPGAGSRGYTF. CDR3 DNA: TGTGCCAGCAGCCCCGGAGCGGGTTCTCGAGGCTACACCTTC. Looking up the rest from reference TRBV7-2 and TRBJ1-2 gives the full variable domain: GAGVSQSPSNKVTEKGKDVELRCDPISGHTALYWYRQSLGQGLEFLIYFQGNSAPDKSGLPSDRFSAERTGGSVSTLTIQRTQQEDSAVYLCASSPGAGSRGYTFGSGTRLTVV.